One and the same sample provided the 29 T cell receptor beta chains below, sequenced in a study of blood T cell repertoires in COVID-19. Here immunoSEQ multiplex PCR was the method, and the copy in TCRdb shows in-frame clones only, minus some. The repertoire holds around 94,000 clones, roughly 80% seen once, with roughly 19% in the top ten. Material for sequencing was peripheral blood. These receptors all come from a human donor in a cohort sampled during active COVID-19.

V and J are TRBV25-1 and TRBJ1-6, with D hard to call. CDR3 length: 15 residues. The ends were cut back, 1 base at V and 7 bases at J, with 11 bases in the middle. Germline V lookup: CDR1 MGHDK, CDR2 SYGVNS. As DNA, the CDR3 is TGTGCCAGCAGTGAATTCGGGGAAATAAATTCACCCCTCCACTTT. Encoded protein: CASSEFGEINSPLHF. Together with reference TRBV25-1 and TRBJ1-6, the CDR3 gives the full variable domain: EADIYQTPRYLVIGTGKKITLECSQTMGHDKMYWYQQDPGMELHLIHYSYGVNSTEKGDLSSESTVSRIRTEHFPLTLESARPSHTSQYLCASSEFGEINSPLHFGNGTRLTVT.

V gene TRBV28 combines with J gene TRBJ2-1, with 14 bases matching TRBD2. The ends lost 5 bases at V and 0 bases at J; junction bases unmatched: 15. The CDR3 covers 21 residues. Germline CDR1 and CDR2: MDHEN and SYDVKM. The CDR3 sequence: CASSGRTSGRIRTSSYNEQFF. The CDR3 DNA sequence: TGTGCCAGCAGTGGGCGGACTAGCGGGAGGATACGCACTAGCTCCTACAATGAGCAGTTCTTC.

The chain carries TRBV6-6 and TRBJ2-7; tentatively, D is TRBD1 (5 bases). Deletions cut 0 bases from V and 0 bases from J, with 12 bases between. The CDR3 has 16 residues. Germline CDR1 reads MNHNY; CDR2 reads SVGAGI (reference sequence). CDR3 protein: CASSYSKQESSYEQYF. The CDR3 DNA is TGTGCCAGCAGTTACTCGAAACAGGAGAGCTCCTACGAGCAGTACTTC.

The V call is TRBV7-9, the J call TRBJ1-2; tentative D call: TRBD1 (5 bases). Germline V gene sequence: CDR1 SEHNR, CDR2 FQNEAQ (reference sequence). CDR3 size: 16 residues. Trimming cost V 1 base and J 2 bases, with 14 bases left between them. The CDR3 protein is CASSLDGAEYNYGYTF. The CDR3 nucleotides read TGTGCCAGCAGCTTAGATGGGGCGGAATACAACTATGGCTACACCTTC.

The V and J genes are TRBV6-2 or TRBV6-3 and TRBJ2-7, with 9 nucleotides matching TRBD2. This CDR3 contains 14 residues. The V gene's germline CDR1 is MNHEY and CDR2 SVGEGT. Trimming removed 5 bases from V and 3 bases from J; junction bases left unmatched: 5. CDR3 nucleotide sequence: TGTGCCAGCAGTGAGACTAGCGGCAGCTACGAGCAGTACTTC. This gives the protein CASSETSGSYEQYF.

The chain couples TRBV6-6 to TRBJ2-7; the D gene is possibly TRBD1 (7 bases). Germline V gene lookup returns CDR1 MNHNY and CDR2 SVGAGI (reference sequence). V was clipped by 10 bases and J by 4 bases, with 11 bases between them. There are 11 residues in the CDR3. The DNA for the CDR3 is TGTGCCACCGCAGGGGGGTACGAGCAGTACTTC. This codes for CATAGGYEQYF.

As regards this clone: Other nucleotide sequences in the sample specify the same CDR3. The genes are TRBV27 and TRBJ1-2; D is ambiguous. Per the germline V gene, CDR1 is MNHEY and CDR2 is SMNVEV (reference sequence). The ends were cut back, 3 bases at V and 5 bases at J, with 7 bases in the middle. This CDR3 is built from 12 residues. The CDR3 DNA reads TGTGCCAGCAGTTTTTCGGGGTATGGCTACACCTTC. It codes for CASSFSGYGYTF.

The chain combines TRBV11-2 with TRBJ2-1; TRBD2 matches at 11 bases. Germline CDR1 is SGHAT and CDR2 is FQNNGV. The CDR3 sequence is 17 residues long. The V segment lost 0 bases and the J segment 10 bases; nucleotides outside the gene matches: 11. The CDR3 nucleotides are TGTGCCAGCAGCTTAGATCCCCCCACTAGCGGGAGCAAGGAGCAGTTCTTC. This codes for CASSLDPPTSGSKEQFF.

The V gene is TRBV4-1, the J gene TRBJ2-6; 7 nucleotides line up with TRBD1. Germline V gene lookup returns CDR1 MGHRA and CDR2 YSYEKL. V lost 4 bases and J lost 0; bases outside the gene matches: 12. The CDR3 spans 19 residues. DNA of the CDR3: TGCGCCAGCAGCCCATTCACGGGACAGCCTAACTCTGGGGCCAACGTCCTGACTTTC. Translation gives CASSPFTGQPNSGANVLTF.

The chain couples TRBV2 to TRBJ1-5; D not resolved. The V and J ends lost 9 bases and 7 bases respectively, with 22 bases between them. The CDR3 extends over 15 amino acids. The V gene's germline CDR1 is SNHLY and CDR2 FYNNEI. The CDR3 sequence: CASRGNGGRGQPQHF. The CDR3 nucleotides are TGTGCCAGTCGAGGAAACGGAGGGCGCGGGCAGCCCCAGCATTTT. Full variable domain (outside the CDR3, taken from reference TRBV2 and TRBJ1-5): EPEVTQTPSHQVTQMGQEVILRCVPISNHLYFYWYRQILGQKVEFLVSFYNNEISEKSEIFDDQFSVERPDGSNFTLKIRSTKLEDSAMYFCASRGNGGRGQPQHFGDGTRLSIL.

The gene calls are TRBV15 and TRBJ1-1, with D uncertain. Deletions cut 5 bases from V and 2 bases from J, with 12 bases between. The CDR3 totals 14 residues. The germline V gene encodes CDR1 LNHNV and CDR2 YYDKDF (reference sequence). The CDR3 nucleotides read TGTGCCACCAGCCCTCGTGGGAGAAACACTGAAGCTTTCTTT. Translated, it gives CATSPRGRNTEAFF.

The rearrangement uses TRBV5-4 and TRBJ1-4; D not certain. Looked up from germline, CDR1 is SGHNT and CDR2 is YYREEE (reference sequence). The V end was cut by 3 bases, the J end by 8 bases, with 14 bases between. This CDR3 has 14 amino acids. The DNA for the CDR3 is TGTGCCAGCAGCTCACGGCGGGATGAGGAAAAACTGTTTTTT. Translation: CASSSRRDEEKLFF.

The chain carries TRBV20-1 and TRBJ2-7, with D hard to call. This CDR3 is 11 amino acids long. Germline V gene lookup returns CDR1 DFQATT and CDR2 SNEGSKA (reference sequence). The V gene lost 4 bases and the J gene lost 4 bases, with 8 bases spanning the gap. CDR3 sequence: CSATAEYEQYF. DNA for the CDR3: TGCAGTGCTACGGCGGAATACGAGCAGTACTTC.

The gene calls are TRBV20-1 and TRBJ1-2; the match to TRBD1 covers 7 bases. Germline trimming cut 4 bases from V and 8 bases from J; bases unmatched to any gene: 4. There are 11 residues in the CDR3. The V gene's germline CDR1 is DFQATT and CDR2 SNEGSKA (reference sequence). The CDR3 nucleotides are TGCAGTGCTACCTCAGGGGGGGGCTACACCTTC. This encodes CSATSGGGYTF.

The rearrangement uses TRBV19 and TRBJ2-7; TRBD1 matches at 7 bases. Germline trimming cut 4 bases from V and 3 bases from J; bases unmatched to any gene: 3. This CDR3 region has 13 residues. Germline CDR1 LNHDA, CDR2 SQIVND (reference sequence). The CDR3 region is CASSRGQDYEQYF. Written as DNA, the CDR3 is TGTGCCAGTAGTAGAGGACAGGACTACGAGCAGTACTTC. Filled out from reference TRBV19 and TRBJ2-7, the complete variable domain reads DGGITQSPKYLFRKEGQNVTLSCEQNLNHDAMYWYRQDPGQGLRLIYYSQIVNDFQKGDIAEGYSVSREKKESFPLTVTSAQKNPTAFYLCASSRGQDYEQYFGPGTRLTVT.

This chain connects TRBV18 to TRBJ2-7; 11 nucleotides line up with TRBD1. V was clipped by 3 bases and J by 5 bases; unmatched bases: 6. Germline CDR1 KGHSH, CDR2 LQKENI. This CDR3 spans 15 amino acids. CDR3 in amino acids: CASSPWTGGENEQYF. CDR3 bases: TGTGCCAGCTCACCCTGGACAGGGGGCGAGAACGAGCAGTACTTC.

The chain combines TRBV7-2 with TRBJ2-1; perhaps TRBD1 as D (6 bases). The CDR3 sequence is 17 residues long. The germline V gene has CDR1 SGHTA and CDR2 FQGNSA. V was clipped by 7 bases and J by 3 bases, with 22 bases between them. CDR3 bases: TGTGCCAGCAACCTACAGGGAACAGCAACTAGCTACAATGAGCAGTTCTTC. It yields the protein CASNLQGTATSYNEQFF.

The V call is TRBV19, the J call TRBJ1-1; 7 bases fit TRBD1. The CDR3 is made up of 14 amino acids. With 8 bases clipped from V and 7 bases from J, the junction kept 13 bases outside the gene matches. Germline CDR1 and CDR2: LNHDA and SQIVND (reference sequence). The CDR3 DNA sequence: TGTGCCAGTGCCGCCGGGACAGAGTTCGGTGAAGCTTTCTTT. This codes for CASAAGTEFGEAFF.

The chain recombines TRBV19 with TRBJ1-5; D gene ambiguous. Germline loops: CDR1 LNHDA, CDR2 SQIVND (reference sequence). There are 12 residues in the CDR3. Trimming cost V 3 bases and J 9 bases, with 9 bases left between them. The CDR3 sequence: CASSIGRGPQHF. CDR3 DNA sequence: TGTGCCAGTAGTATCGGCCGGGGGCCCCAGCATTTT.

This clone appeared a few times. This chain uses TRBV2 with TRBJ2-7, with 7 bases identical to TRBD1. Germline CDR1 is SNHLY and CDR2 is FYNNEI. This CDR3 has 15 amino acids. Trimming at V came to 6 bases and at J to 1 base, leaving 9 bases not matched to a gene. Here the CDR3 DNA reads TGTGCCAGCAGCCGCACCCCGGGACAGTCCTACGAGCAGTACTTC. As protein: CASSRTPGQSYEQYF.

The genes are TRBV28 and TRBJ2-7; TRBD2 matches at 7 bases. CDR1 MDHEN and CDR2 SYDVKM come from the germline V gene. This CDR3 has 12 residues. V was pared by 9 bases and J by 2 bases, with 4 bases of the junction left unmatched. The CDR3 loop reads CASLGLAYEQYF. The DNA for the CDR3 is TGTGCCAGTCTCGGACTAGCCTACGAGCAGTACTTC.

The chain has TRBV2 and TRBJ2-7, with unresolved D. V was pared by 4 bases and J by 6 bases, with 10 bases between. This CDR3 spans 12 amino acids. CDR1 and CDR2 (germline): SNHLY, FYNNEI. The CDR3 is CASSVLSVEQYF. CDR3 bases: TGTGCCAGCAGTGTCCTGAGTGTCGAGCAGTACTTC.

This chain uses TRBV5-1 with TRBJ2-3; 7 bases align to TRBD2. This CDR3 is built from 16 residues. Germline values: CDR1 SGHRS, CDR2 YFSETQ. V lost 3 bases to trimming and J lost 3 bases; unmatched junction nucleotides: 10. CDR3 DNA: TGCGCCAGCAGCTCCCTGGGAGGGGTTGGGACAGATACGCAGTATTTT. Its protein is CASSSLGGVGTDTQYF.

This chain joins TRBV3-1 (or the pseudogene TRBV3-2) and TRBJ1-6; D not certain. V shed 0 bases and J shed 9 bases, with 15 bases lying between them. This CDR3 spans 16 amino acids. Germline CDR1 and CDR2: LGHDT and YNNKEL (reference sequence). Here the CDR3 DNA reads TGTGCCAGCAGCCAAGAGGCGGCAGCCCGTGTTTCACCCCTCCACTTT. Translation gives CASSQEAAARVSPLHF.

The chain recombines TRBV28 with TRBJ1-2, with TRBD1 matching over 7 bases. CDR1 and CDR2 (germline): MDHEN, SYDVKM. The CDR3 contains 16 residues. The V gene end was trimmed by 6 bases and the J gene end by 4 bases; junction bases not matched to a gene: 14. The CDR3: CASRIHRDSASYGYTF. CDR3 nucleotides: TGTGCCAGCAGGATTCACCGGGACAGTGCGTCCTATGGCTACACCTTC.

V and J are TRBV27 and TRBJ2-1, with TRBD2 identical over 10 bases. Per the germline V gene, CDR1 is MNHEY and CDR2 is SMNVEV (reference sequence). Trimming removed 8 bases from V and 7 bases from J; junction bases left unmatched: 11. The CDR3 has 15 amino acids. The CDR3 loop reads CASRQRLAGVNEQFF. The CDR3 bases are TGTGCCAGCCGGCAGAGACTAGCGGGCGTTAATGAGCAGTTCTTC.

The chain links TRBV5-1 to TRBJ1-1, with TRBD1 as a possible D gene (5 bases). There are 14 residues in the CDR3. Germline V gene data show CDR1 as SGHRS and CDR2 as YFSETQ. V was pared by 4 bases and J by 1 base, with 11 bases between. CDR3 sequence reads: CASSPGQGNTEAFF. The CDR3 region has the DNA TGCGCCAGCAGCCCAGGGCAGGGGAACACTGAAGCTTTCTTT.

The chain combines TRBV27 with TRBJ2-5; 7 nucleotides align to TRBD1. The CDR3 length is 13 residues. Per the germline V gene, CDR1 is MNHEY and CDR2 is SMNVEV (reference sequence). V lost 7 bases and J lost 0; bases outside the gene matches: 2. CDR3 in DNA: TGTGCCAGCAAGGGGGCGAACCAAGAGACCCAGTACTTC. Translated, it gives CASKGANQETQYF.

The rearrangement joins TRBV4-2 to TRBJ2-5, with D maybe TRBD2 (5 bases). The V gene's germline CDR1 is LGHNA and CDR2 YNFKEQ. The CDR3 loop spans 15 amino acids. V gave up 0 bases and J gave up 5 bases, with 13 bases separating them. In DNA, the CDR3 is TGTGCCAGCAGCCAAGAGGGGAGTTTCGGGGAGACCCAGTACTTC. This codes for CASSQEGSFGETQYF.